What follows are 5 T cell receptor beta chains derived from one specimen sequenced in a study of vaccination effects on CD4 cells after COVID-19. For these receptors, no antigen is known. Antigen-specific CD4+ T cells expanded by the ViraFEST assay with viral peptide pools were then sequenced. When around nine days of culture had elapsed, CD4+ T cells were isolated. BNT162b2 vaccine or mRNA-1273 vaccine was given to participants in two doses. Data came from immunoSEQ multiplex PCR; TCRdb stores just in-frame clones and leaves some out. The table lists more than 50,000 clones, roughly 79% of them singletons. The sample in question was CD4+ T cells from PBMCs cultured with HCoV-OC43 spike peptides, obtained after COVID-19 vaccination. Subset in this sample: HCoV-OC43 spike overlapping peptide pool stimulation. The receptors were gathered from a human donor who received a COVID-19 vaccine.

This clone was observed a handful of times. The CDR3 coding sequence is TGTGCCAGCAGTTACCGACGGGATAATTCACCCCTCCACTTT. It translates to CASSYRRDNSPLHF. The chain has TRBV6-6 and TRBJ1-6; D uncertain. The germline V gene has CDR1 MNHNY and CDR2 SVGAGI (reference sequence). There are 14 residues in the CDR3. Between the trimmed V and J ends, which lost 2 bases and 5 bases, there was a span of 7 bases.

This clone was counted a single time. This chain connects TRBV4-3 to TRBJ2-1; D call uncertain. The CDR3 has 17 residues. V gave up 0 bases and J gave up 4 bases, with 16 bases separating them. The germline V gene has CDR1 LGHNA and CDR2 YSLEER. In DNA, the CDR3 is TGCGCCAGCAGCCAAGATCTAGGAGTAGCAATTTACAATGAGCAGTTCTTC. Translation: CASSQDLGVAIYNEQFF.

This clone has only a few counts. This chain links TRBV6-5 with TRBJ2-7; TRBD1 is a possible D gene (6 bases). Germline CDR1 reads MNHEY; CDR2 reads SVGAGI. This CDR3 comprises 14 residues. Trimming shortened V by 6 bases and J by 0 bases, and 12 bases separated the two germline ends. This CDR3 is CASRRTEPSYEQYV. The CDR3 DNA is TGTGCCAGCAGGAGGACAGAACCCTCCTACGAGCAGTACGTC.

V gene TRBV4-3 combines with J gene TRBJ2-1; 8 nucleotides match TRBD1. The V segment lost 3 bases and the J segment 5 bases; nucleotides outside the gene matches: 6. Germline V gene data show CDR1 as LGHNA and CDR2 as YSLEER. The CDR3 spans 15 residues. As DNA, the CDR3 is TGCGCCAGCAGCCAGGCCGGGACAGGTAACAATGAGCAGTTCTTC. It specifies CASSQAGTGNNEQFF.

The V and J genes are TRBV27 and TRBJ2-1; 9 positions match TRBD2. This CDR3 spans 16 amino acids. Germline V CDR1 and CDR2: MNHEY, SMNVEV (reference sequence). The trim removed 3 bases at V and 7 bases at J, leaving 10 bases unmatched. The CDR3 DNA reads TGTGCCAGCAGTTTTACCGGGCTAGCGGGGCAAAATGAGCAGTTCTTC. Amino acid sequence: CASSFTGLAGQNEQFF.